The T cell receptor (beta chain) described here comes from a study of T cells after yellow fever vaccination. Study-level results: Among all clonotypes, a small share was observed in both CD4 and CD8 compartments. Booster sampling recovered most clones from primary vaccination (roughly 97% CD4, around 88% CD8).

This clonotype was detected many times. Its antigen is undetermined. TCRdb re-called the 5' RACE reads with MiXCR, one entry per CDR3 protein. The sample includes under 550,000 distinct CDR3 sequences, 21% of them seen just once. The TCR originated in a young man who received the YFV17D yellow fever vaccine. Sequencing was performed on PBMCs, taken roughly 20 days after the first yellow fever vaccination.

DNA of the CDR3: TGTGCCAGCTCACCATACGGAAGGGAGCTGTTTTTT. Amino acids: CASSPYGRELFF. The J gene is TRBJ2-2, the V gene TRBV18; D not certain. Looked up from germline, CDR1 is KGHSH and CDR2 is LQKENI. This CDR3 contains 12 residues. Trimming cost V 2 bases and J 9 bases, with 7 bases left between them.